Listed here is a single TCR beta chain. The CDR3 is made up of 15 amino acids. V was trimmed by 1 base and J by 0 bases, leaving 7 bases between them. From germline, CDR1 is LNHDA and CDR2 SQIVND (reference sequence). This sample is drawn from a study of blood T cell repertoires in COVID-19. In the study overall: Samples taken during acute and convalescent COVID-19 were collected in the United States, Italy and Spain.

The method was immunoSEQ multiplex PCR; TCRdb's version includes in-frame clones alone and lacks a portion of them. Of hundreds of thousands of clones listed, roughly 89% are singletons. V usage is TRBV19 and J usage is TRBJ2-1; D not resolved. Material: PBMCs or T cells enriched from blood (not recorded which). The clonotype comes from a man aged 25 to 40 who had been exposed to COVID-19. The CDR3 loop reads CASSIGRNSYNEQFF. The CDR3 nucleotides read TGTGCCAGTAGTATAGGCAGAAACTCCTACAATGAGCAGTTCTTC.